This entry describes one TCR beta chain. Its antigen remains unknown. This CDR3 region has 14 residues. V was shortened by 8 bases and J by 4 bases, with 17 bases between the two germline ends. Germline V gene data show CDR1 as MDHEN and CDR2 as SYDVKM. This sample stems from a study of T cell responses to AZD1222 COVID-19 vaccine. Study conclusions and caveats: The number of AZD1222 recipients seropositive at baseline was only 5 to 7. Nearly half of spike-specific TCRs reportedly go after variant regions that carry no mutations. White British people made up most donors, females outnumbered males, and clonal diversity was possibly underestimated.

Assay used: immunoSEQ multiplex PCR; TCRdb lists only in-frame clones, some missing. Of around 100,000 clones listed, nearly 95% are singletons. Sequenced here: peripheral blood, sampled on day 0 of AZD1222 vaccination. The rearrangement joins TRBV28 to TRBJ1-2; possibly TRBD1 for D (5 bases). The sequence was collected from an adult in good health. CDR3 in amino acids: CASGRDRYLYGYTF. Written as DNA, the CDR3 is TGTGCCAGCGGACGGGACCGGTATCTCTATGGCTACACCTTC.